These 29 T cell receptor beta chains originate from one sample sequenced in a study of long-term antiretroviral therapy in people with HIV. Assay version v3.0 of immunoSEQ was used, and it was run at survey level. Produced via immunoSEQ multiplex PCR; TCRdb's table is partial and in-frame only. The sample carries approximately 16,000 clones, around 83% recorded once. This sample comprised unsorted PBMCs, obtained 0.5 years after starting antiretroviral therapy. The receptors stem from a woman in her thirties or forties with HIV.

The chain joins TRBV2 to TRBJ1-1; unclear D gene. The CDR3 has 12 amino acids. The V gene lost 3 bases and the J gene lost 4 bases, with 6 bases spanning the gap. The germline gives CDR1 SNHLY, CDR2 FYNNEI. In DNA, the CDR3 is TGTGCCAGCAGTGACTGGGTCACTGAAGCTTTCTTT. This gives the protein CASSDWVTEAFF.

DNA for the CDR3: TGTGCCAGTAGTGCCGCGGGGAACTCCTACGAGCAGTACTTC. This codes for CASSAAGNSYEQYF. This chain joins TRBV19 and TRBJ2-7; weak D call: TRBD2 (6 bases). The CDR3 consists of 14 residues. Looked up from germline, CDR1 is LNHDA and CDR2 is SQIVND (reference sequence). V dropped 5 bases and J dropped 0 bases, with 11 bases sitting between them.

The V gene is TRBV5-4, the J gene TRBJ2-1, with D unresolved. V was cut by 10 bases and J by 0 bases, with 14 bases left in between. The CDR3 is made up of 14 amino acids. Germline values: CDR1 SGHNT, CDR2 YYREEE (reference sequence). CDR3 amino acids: CAGTVESSYNEQFF. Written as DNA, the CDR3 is TGTGCCGGCACCGTGGAGAGCTCCTACAATGAGCAGTTCTTC.

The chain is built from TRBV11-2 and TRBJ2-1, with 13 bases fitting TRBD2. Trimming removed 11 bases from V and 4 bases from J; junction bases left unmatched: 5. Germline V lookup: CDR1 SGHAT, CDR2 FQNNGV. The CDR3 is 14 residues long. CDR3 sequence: CAGGTSGVYNEQFF. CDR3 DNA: TGTGCCGGAGGGACTAGCGGGGTTTACAATGAGCAGTTCTTC.

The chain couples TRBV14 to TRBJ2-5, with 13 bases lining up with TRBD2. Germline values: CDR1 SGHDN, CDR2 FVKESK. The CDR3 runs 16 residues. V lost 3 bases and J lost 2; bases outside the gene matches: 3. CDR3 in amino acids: CASSHWTSGSQETQYF. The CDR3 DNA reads TGTGCCAGCAGCCATTGGACTAGCGGGAGTCAAGAGACCCAGTACTTC. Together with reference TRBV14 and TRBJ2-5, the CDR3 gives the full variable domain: EAGVTQFPSHSVIEKGQTVTLRCDPISGHDNLYWYRRVMGKEIKFLLHFVKESKQDESGMPNNRFLAERTGGTYSTLKVQPAELEDSGVYFCASSHWTSGSQETQYFGPGTRLLVL.

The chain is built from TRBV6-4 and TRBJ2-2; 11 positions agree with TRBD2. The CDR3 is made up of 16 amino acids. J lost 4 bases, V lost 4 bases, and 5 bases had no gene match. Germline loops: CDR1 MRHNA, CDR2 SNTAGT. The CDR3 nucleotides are TGTGCCAGCAGTGCCCGGACTAGCGGGTTCACCGGGGAGCTGTTTTTT. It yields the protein CASSARTSGFTGELFF.

The CDR3 here is CASKDPAGEQYF. The CDR3 DNA sequence: TGTGCCAGCAAGGACCCTGCGGGCGAGCAGTACTTC. V usage is TRBV19 and J usage is TRBJ2-7; tentatively, D is TRBD2 (5 bases). This CDR3 is built from 12 residues. Trimming stripped 9 bases from V and 6 bases from J, with 15 bases between. CDR1 is LNHDA, CDR2 SQIVND, per germline (reference sequence).

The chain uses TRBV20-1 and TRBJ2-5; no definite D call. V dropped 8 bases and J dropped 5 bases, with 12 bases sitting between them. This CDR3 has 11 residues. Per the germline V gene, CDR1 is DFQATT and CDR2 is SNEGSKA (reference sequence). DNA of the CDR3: TGCAGTCTGGGCCGCGGCGAGACCCAGTACTTC. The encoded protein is CSLGRGETQYF.

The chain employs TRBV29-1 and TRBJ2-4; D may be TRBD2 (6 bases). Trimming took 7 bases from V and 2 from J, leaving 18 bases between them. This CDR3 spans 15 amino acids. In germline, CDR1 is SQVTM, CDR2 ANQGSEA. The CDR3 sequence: CSAGEEPGTKNIQYF. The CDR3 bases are TGCAGCGCGGGGGAAGAACCGGGGACCAAAAACATTCAGTACTTC.

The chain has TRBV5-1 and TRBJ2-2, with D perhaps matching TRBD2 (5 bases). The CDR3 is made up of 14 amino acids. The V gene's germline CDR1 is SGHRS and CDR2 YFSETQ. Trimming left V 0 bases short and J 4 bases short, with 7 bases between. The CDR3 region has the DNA TGCGCCAGCAGCTTGGGCGGGCCCACCGGGGAGCTGTTTTTT. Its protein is CASSLGGPTGELFF.

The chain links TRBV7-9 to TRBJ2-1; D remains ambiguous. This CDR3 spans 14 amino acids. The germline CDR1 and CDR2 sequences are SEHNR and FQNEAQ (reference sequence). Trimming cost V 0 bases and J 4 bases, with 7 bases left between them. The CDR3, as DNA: TGTGCCAGCAGCTTAGCGTCGGTGTACAATGAGCAGTTCTTC. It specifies CASSLASVYNEQFF.

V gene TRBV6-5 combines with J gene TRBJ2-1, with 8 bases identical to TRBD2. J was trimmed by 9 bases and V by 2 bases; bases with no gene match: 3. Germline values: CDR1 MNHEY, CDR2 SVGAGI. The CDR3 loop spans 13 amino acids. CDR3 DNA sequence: TGTGCCAGCAGTTACGGGACTAGAAGTGAGCAGTTCTTC. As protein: CASSYGTRSEQFF.

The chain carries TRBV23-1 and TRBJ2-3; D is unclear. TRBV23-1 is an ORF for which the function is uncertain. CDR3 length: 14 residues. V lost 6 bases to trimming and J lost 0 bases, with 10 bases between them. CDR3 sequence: CASRRQRSTDTQYF. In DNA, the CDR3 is TGCGCCAGCAGGAGACAACGAAGCACAGATACGCAGTATTTT.

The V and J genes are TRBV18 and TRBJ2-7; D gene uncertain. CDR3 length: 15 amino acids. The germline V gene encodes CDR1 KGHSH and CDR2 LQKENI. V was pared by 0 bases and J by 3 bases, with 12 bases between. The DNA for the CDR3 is TGTGCCAGCTCACCACCCGATTGGAAAAGCTACGAGCAGTACTTC. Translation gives CASSPPDWKSYEQYF.

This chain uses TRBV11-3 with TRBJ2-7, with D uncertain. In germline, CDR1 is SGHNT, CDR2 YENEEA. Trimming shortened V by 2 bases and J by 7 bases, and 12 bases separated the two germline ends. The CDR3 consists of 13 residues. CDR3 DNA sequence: TGTGCCAGCAGCTTAACCCCCGCTGGGGAGCAGTACTTC. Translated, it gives CASSLTPAGEQYF.

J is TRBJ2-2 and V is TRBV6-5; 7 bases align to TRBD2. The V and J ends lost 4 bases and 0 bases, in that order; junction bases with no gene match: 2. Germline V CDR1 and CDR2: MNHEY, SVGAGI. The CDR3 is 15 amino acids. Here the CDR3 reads CASSSSGANTGELFF. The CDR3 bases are TGTGCCAGCAGTTCTAGCGGAGCGAACACCGGGGAGCTGTTTTTT.

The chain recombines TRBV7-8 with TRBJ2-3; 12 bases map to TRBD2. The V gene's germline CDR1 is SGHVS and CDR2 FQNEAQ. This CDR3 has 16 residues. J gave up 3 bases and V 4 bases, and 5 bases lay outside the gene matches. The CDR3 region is CASSSPLAGGTDTQYF. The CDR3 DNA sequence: TGTGCCAGCAGCTCCCCCCTAGCGGGAGGGACAGATACGCAGTATTTT.

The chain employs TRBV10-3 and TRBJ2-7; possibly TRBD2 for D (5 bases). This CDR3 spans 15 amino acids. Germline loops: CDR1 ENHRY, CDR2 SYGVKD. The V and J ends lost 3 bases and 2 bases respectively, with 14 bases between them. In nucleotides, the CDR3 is TGTGCCATCAGTGACGAGGGTGCAGGAGCCTACGAGCAGTACTTC. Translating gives CAISDEGAGAYEQYF.

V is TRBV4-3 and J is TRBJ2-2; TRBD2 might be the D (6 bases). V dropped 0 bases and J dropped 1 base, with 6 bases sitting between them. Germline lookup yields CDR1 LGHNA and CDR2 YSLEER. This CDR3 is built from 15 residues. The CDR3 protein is CASSQDGGNTGELFF. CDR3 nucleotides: TGCGCCAGCAGCCAAGACGGGGGGAACACCGGGGAGCTGTTTTTT.

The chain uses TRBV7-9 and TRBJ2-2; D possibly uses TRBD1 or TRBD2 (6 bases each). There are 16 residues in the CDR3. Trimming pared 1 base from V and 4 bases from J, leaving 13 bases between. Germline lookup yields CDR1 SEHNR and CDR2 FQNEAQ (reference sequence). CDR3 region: CASSLELGGVTGELFF. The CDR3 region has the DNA TGTGCCAGCAGCTTAGAGTTGGGGGGCGTCACCGGGGAGCTGTTTTTT. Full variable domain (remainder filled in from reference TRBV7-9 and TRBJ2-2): DTGVSQNPRHKITKRGQNVTFRCDPISEHNRLYWYRQTLGQGPEFLTYFQNEAQLEKSRLLSDRFSAERPKGSFSTLEIQRTEQGDSAMYLCASSLELGGVTGELFFGEGSRLTVL.

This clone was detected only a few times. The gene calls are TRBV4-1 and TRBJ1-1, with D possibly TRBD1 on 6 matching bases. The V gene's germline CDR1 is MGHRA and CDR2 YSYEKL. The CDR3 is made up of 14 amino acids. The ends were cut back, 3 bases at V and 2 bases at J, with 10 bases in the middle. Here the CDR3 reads CASSHRTENTEAFF. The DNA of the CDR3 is TGCGCCAGCAGCCACCGGACAGAAAACACTGAAGCTTTCTTT.

The CDR3 nucleotides read TGTGCCAGCAGGGCCAGCGTGTACAATGAGCAGTTCTTC. Translation: CASRASVYNEQFF. J is TRBJ2-1 and V is TRBV6-6; D unresolved. The CDR3 sequence is 13 residues long. Deletions cut 6 bases from V and 4 bases from J, with 10 bases between. Germline V lookup: CDR1 MNHNY, CDR2 SVGAGI (reference sequence).

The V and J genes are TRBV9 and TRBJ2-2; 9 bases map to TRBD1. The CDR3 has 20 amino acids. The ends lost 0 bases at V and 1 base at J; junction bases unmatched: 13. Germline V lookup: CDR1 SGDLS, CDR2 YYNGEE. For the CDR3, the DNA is TGTGCCAGCAGCGTAGCTACTTGGGTTGCGGGACAGGGGAACACCGGGGAGCTGTTTTTT. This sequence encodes CASSVATWVAGQGNTGELFF.

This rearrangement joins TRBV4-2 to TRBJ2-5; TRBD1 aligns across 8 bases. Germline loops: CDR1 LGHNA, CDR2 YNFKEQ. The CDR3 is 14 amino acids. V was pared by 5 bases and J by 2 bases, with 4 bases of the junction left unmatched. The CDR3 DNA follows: TGTGCCAGCAGCACTCGACAGGGGCAAGAGACCCAGTACTTC. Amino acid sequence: CASSTRQGQETQYF.

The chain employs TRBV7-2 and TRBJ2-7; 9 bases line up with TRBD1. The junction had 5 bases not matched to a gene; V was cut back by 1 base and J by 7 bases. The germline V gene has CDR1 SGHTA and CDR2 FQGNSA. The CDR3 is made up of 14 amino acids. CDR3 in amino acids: CASSLVQGANEQYF. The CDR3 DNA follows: TGTGCCAGCAGCTTAGTACAGGGGGCGAATGAGCAGTACTTC.

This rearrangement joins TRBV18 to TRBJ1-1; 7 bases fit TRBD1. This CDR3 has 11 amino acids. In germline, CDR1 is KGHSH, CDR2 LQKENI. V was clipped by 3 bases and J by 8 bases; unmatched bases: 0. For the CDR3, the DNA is TGTGCCAGCTCACCGGGACAGGAAGCTTTCTTT. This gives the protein CASSPGQEAFF.

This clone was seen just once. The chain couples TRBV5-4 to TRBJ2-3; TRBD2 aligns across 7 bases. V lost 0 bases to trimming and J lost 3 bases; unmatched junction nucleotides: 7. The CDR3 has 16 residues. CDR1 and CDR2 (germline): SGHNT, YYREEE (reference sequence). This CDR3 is CASSLGREKSTDTQYF. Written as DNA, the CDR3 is TGTGCCAGCAGCTTGGGGCGGGAGAAGTCGACAGATACGCAGTATTTT.

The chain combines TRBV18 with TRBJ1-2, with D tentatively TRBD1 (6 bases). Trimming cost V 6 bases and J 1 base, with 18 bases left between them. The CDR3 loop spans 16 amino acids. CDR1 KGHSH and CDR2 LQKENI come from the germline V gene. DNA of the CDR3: TGTGCCAGCTCCCCTCCTCAGGGGTTGTTTAACTATGGCTACACCTTC. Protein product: CASSPPQGLFNYGYTF.

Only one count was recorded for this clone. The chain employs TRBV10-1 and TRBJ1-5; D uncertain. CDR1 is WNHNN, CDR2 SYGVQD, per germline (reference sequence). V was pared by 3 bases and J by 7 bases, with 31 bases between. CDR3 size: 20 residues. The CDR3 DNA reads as TGCGCCAGCAGTGATAAGGCAGGCGTAGTAAGAAGGGATTTTGTGCAGCCCCAGCATTTT. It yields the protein CASSDKAGVVRRDFVQPQHF.